A single sample gave rise to the 28 T cell receptor beta chains below, sequenced in a study of cytomegalovirus exposure and HLA in healthy donors (dated by TCRdb to between 2016 and 2019). Library construction relied on the immunoSEQ multiplex PCR assay. A mixture of 60 forward primers for TCR Vbeta segments and 13 reverse primers for TCR Jbeta segments was used in the multiplex PCR. TCRdb carries this immuneACCESS record with in-frame sequences only. Its versions omit some clonotypes, under half of them owing to an unresolved V gene in the studies checked, with the rest unexplained. The table of this sample itemizes some 80,000 clones. Around 1.1% of the sample belongs to the ten largest clones. Sequencing was carried out using PBMCs. The receptors come from a woman aged 25 to 39 in good health and CMV-seronegative.

V gene TRBV12-5 combines with J gene TRBJ1-5; D not resolved. V shed 7 bases and J shed 10 bases, with 11 bases lying between them. Germline CDR1 is LGHNT and CDR2 is FRNRAP. CDR3 length: 11 amino acids. CDR3 region: CASALRGPQHF. CDR3 DNA sequence: TGTGCTAGTGCCCTCCGGGGACCCCAGCATTTT.

This chain joins TRBV6-1 and TRBJ1-6; maybe TRBD1 (5 bases). Per germline, CDR1 MNHNS and CDR2 SASEGT. The CDR3 is 16 amino acids. Trimming stripped 3 bases from V and 0 bases from J, with 9 bases between. The CDR3 here is CASSDGTFSYNSPLHF. The CDR3 DNA reads TGTGCCAGCAGTGATGGGACTTTCTCCTATAATTCACCCCTCCACTTT.

The chain is built from TRBV7-9 and TRBJ1-1; D remains unclear. CDR3 length: 12 residues. The ends were cut back, 1 base at V and 5 bases at J, with 5 bases in the middle. Germline assignment: CDR1 SEHNR and CDR2 FQNEAQ (reference sequence). The CDR3 bases are TGTGCCAGCAGCTTAGGGGCGACTGAAGCTTTCTTT. This gives the protein CASSLGATEAFF.

The rearrangement uses TRBV7-8 and TRBJ2-2, with D hard to call. The length of the CDR3 is 16 residues. The ends were cut back, 2 bases at V and 1 base at J, with 11 bases in the middle. CDR1 and CDR2 from the germline V gene are SGHVS and FQNEAQ. CDR3 residues: CASSLWVRGNTGELFF. The CDR3 nucleotides read TGTGCCAGCAGCTTATGGGTGAGAGGGAACACCGGGGAGCTGTTTTTT.

The rearrangement links TRBV6-1 to TRBJ2-7; 11 nucleotides align to TRBD2. Germline trimming cut 5 bases from V and 7 bases from J; bases unmatched to any gene: 4. The CDR3 is 13 amino acids. Germline lookup yields CDR1 MNHNS and CDR2 SASEGT. For the CDR3, the DNA is TGTGCCAGCAGTCCGGGACTAGCGGTTGAGCAGTACTTC. Its protein product is CASSPGLAVEQYF.

V and J are TRBV18 and TRBJ1-6; tentative D call: TRBD1 (5 bases). CDR3 length equals 15 residues. CDR1 is KGHSH and CDR2 is LQKENI in the germline V gene. Trimming left V 3 bases short and J 8 bases short, with 14 bases between. CDR3 nucleotide sequence: TGTGCCAGCTCACCGAGCCTTATGACAGATTCACCCCTCCACTTT. Its translation: CASSPSLMTDSPLHF.

The chain has TRBV5-1 and TRBJ1-1, with D perhaps matching TRBD1 (6 bases). Germline CDR1 is SGHRS and CDR2 is YFSETQ. Deletions cut 3 bases from V and 1 base from J, with 7 bases between. This CDR3 is 13 amino acids long. CDR3 residues: CASSSQGNTEAFF. DNA for the CDR3: TGCGCCAGCAGCTCACAGGGGAACACTGAAGCTTTCTTT.

The chain employs TRBV7-9 and TRBJ2-4, with a weak D call TRBD2 (6 bases). V was shortened by 0 bases and J by 6 bases, with 15 bases between the two germline ends. The germline CDR1 and CDR2 sequences are SEHNR and FQNEAQ (reference sequence). CDR3 size: 16 residues. The CDR3 DNA sequence: TGTGCCAGCAGCTTAGCGGGGGGTGGCCGGGGAAACATTCAGTACTTC. Residues: CASSLAGGGRGNIQYF.

The rearrangement links TRBV27 to TRBJ1-4; no reliable D call. The CDR3 runs to 15 residues. Deletions cut 8 bases from V and 6 bases from J, with 19 bases between. Per germline, CDR1 MNHEY and CDR2 SMNVEV (reference sequence). The DNA of the CDR3 is TGTGCCAGCTCCGCTAGCGGCAGTCCTTATGAAAAACTGTTTTTT. It is translated as CASSASGSPYEKLFF.

In DNA, the CDR3 is TGTGCCTGGAGTGTAGGGCGCCCGAGGGACACTGAAGCTTTCTTT. This codes for CAWSVGRPRDTEAFF. This chain uses TRBV30 with TRBJ1-1; D remains unclear. V lost 0 bases, J lost 3 bases, and 14 bases lay in between. The CDR3 has 15 residues. Germline V CDR1 and CDR2: GTSNPN, SVGIG (reference sequence).

This chain links TRBV29-1 with TRBJ1-2; D is perhaps TRBD1 (5 bases). Germline lookup yields CDR1 SQVTM and CDR2 ANQGSEA. V was trimmed by 4 bases and J by 2 bases, leaving 14 bases between them. The length of the CDR3 is 14 residues. CDR3 nucleotides: TGCAGCGTTGGGGGGGACGGCCCAAACTATGGCTACACCTTC. Encoded protein: CSVGGDGPNYGYTF.

The rearrangement joins TRBV19 to TRBJ2-5; 11 nucleotides line up with TRBD2. The CDR3 runs 15 residues. With V trimmed by 5 bases and J by 3 bases, 5 bases remained unmatched. The germline gives CDR1 LNHDA, CDR2 SQIVND (reference sequence). The CDR3 reads CASSSASGGKETQYF. CDR3 nucleotide sequence: TGTGCCAGTAGTTCGGCTAGCGGGGGGAAAGAGACCCAGTACTTC. The full variable domain, completed using reference TRBV19 and TRBJ2-5, is DGGITQSPKYLFRKEGQNVTLSCEQNLNHDAMYWYRQDPGQGLRLIYYSQIVNDFQKGDIAEGYSVSREKKESFPLTVTSAQKNPTAFYLCASSSASGGKETQYFGPGTRLLVL.

V gene TRBV6-5 combines with J gene TRBJ1-2; D call uncertain. CDR3 length equals 14 residues. The V end lost 2 bases, the J end lost 4 bases, and 11 bases lay between the germline ends. Germline CDR1 and CDR2: MNHEY and SVGAGI. CDR3 residues: CASSYRGQGYGYTF. CDR3 bases: TGTGCCAGCAGTTACCGGGGTCAAGGCTATGGCTACACCTTC.

The chain has TRBV25-1 and TRBJ1-1, with a weak D call TRBD1 (5 bases). Germline CDR1 MGHDK, CDR2 SYGVNS. CDR3 length: 16 amino acids. CDR3 coding DNA: TGTACCCGGGGGGACCTAGGGGAAAAAGGGAACACTGAAGCTTTCTTT. Translating gives CTRGDLGEKGNTEAFF.

The rearrangement joins TRBV19 to TRBJ2-7, with TRBD2 matching 10 bases. Looked up from germline, CDR1 is LNHDA and CDR2 is SQIVND (reference sequence). Trimming removed 10 bases from V and 4 bases from J; junction bases left unmatched: 7. CDR3 length: 13 residues. The DNA of the CDR3 is TGTGCCACCTCAAGCGGGAGGGCGTACGAGCAGTACTTC. It translates to CATSSGRAYEQYF.

The chain joins TRBV11-1 to TRBJ2-1; 8 bases match TRBD2. Germline values: CDR1 SGHAT, CDR2 FQDESV (reference sequence). Germline trimming cut 5 bases from V and 3 bases from J; bases unmatched to any gene: 12. This CDR3 spans 17 amino acids. CDR3 region: CASSPGVSGILYNEQFF. DNA for the CDR3: TGTGCCAGCAGCCCAGGGGTTAGCGGGATCCTCTACAATGAGCAGTTCTTC.

This sequence joins TRBV5-5 and TRBJ2-7; 11 nucleotides match TRBD2. Germline CDR1 SGHKS, CDR2 YYEKEE (reference sequence). This CDR3 comprises 15 residues. V shed 4 bases, J shed 3 bases, and the junction held 6 bases outside the gene matches. Here the CDR3 reads CASSPILAGGYEQYF. The CDR3 nucleotides are TGTGCCAGCAGCCCGATCCTAGCGGGGGGCTACGAGCAGTACTTC.

The chain recombines TRBV6-1 with TRBJ1-1; no clear D. This CDR3 is 13 amino acids long. V gave up 7 bases and J gave up 1 base, with 10 bases separating them. Germline CDR1 reads MNHNS; CDR2 reads SASEGT. DNA for the CDR3: TGTGCCAGCACAATTACGGGGAACACTGAAGCTTTCTTT. Translation gives CASTITGNTEAFF.

The V gene is TRBV27, the J gene TRBJ1-1; the D is unclear. Germline CDR1 MNHEY, CDR2 SMNVEV (reference sequence). With 2 bases removed from V and 4 bases from J, the gap between germline ends came to 8 bases. This CDR3 spans 13 amino acids. The CDR3 spells CASSLGYSTEAFF. CDR3 sequence (DNA): TGTGCCAGCAGTTTAGGCTACAGCACTGAAGCTTTCTTT.

CDR3 in amino acids: CASSYLRGYEQYF. The CDR3 coding sequence is TGTGCCAGCAGTTACCTCAGGGGCTACGAGCAGTACTTC. The V call is TRBV6-5, the J call TRBJ2-7, with D perhaps TRBD1 (6 bases). The V end was cut by 2 bases, the J end by 3 bases, with 8 bases between. Germline loops: CDR1 MNHEY, CDR2 SVGAGI. This CDR3 is 13 amino acids long.

The CDR3: CASSQGATGDTQYF. The CDR3 region has the DNA TGCGCCAGCAGCCAGGGGGCCACGGGAGATACGCAGTATTTT. This chain joins TRBV4-1 and TRBJ2-3; TRBD1 is a possible D gene (6 bases). Per the germline V gene, CDR1 is MGHRA and CDR2 is YSYEKL. The CDR3 consists of 14 residues. V was clipped by 3 bases and J by 5 bases, with 12 bases between them.

This rearrangement joins TRBV11-2 to TRBJ2-6; TRBD1 is a possible D gene (5 bases). Between the trimmed V and J ends, which lost 0 bases and 1 base, there was a span of 10 bases. From germline, CDR1 is SGHAT and CDR2 FQNNGV. The CDR3 is 17 residues long. The CDR3 region is CASSLDIRGSGANVLTF. The DNA of the CDR3 is TGTGCCAGCAGCTTAGATATAAGGGGATCTGGGGCCAACGTCCTGACTTTC.

This rearrangement joins TRBV6-5 to TRBJ2-5; D perhaps matches TRBD2 (5 bases). V was pared by 5 bases and J by 5 bases, with 15 bases between. Germline loops: CDR1 MNHEY, CDR2 SVGAGI. This CDR3 comprises 14 residues. The CDR3 is CASSLSGWRETQYF. CDR3 DNA: TGTGCCAGCAGTCTTTCGGGCTGGAGGGAGACCCAGTACTTC.

The CDR3 DNA reads TGTGCCAGCAGCGAGACGGGACAGACGACCTACGAGCAGTACTTC. Amino acids: CASSETGQTTYEQYF. This chain joins TRBV5-5 and TRBJ2-7, with TRBD1 matching 7 bases. In germline, CDR1 is SGHKS, CDR2 YYEKEE (reference sequence). This CDR3 comprises 15 residues. Germline trimming cut 4 bases from V and 2 bases from J; bases unmatched to any gene: 9.

The genes are TRBV7-8 and TRBJ2-7, with TRBD1 identical over 8 bases. The CDR3 sequence is 14 residues long. Unmatched junction bases numbered 4, after V lost 4 bases and J lost 2 bases. The germline CDR1 and CDR2 sequences are SGHVS and FQNEAQ. CDR3 DNA sequence: TGTGCCAGCAGCTGGACAGGGAGAGCCTACGAGCAGTACTTC. As protein: CASSWTGRAYEQYF.

This chain joins TRBV29-1 and TRBJ2-1; D possibly corresponds to TRBD1 (5 bases). V was clipped by 3 bases and J by 8 bases, with 14 bases between them. The germline V gene encodes CDR1 SQVTM and CDR2 ANQGSEA. The CDR3 extends over 13 amino acids. CDR3 DNA sequence: TGCAGCGTTGATGGGGTTGACAGCTATGAGCAGTTCTTC. This codes for CSVDGVDSYEQFF.

This rearrangement joins TRBV6-5 to TRBJ1-6; 8 nucleotides line up with TRBD1. The trim removed 3 bases at V and 9 bases at J, leaving 7 bases unmatched. CDR1 and CDR2 from the germline V gene are MNHEY and SVGAGI. The CDR3 has 15 residues. This CDR3 is CASSYDRGGSSPLHF. In nucleotides, the CDR3 is TGTGCCAGCAGTTATGACAGGGGAGGAAGTTCACCCCTCCACTTT.

The gene calls are TRBV19 and TRBJ1-6, with 8 positions matching TRBD1. J lost 9 bases, V lost 6 bases, and 7 bases had no gene match. The CDR3 is made up of 14 amino acids. Germline CDR1 is LNHDA and CDR2 is SQIVND (reference sequence). CDR3 coding DNA: TGTGCCAGTAGGCCGGACAGGGCTCCTTCACCCCTCCACTTT. Protein product: CASRPDRAPSPLHF.